These T cell receptor beta chains were read from a single sample in a study of blood T cells in healthy people across ages. TCRdb reanalysed the 5' RACE reads using MiXCR and keeps one entry per CDR3 protein. The sample has about 1,400,000 distinct CDR3 sequences, 42% seen once; the top ten hold 7% to 9%. The sample consisted of blood. All receptors derive from a woman under 30 in good health. The conserved cysteine and the conserved F or W are not part of the CDR3 here.

v_gene,j_gene,CDR3aa
TRBV20-1,TRBJ1-5,SAADSSNQPQH
TRBV20-1,TRBJ2-1,SARDRREGPGLQF
TRBV29-1,TRBJ1-2,SVEDPRGDNYGYT
TRBV29-1,TRBJ1-1,SVAGGQGMGPEAF
TRBV6-1,TRBJ1-5,ASREGGPNQPQH
TRBV12-3/TRBV12-4,TRBJ2-5,ASSGWTGGYNEQY
TRBV24-1,TRBJ1-4,ATSDKGGSNEKLF
TRBV6-5,TRBJ2-1,ASSGSSAQF
TRBV7-9,TRBJ2-7,ASSSLGGADEQY
TRBV27,TRBJ1-4,ASSMPNEKLF
TRBV20-1,TRBJ2-3,SATFPPVTDTQY
TRBV7-9,TRBJ2-7,ASTQGGQNLYEQY
TRBV3-1,TRBJ1-4,AGSQGLGEKLF
TRBV27,TRBJ2-7,ASSTLQGYEQY
TRBV9,TRBJ2-7,ASSGCNLPTEQY
TRBV10-3,TRBJ2-3,AISDLADTQY
TRBV5-5,TRBJ2-7,ATKGTGAYEQY
TRBV25-1,TRBJ2-4,ASSRQGIENIQY
TRBV20-1,TRBJ1-2,SARAFALNYGYT
TRBV6-4,TRBJ2-6,ASSERSVDSGANVLT
TRBV28,TRBJ2-7,ARVVKTRRTYEQY
TRBV25-1,TRBJ1-2,ASSRTAANYGYT
TRBV6-1,TRBJ2-1,ASTTRRGASPTYNEQF
TRBV6-5,TRBJ2-1,ASSYGLINNEQF
TRBV10-3,TRBJ2-1,AISESGGSGYNEQF
TRBV6-5,TRBJ1-1,ASSSPSERVWDTEVF
TRBV5-1,TRBJ2-3,ASSQRTSDLGTDTQY
TRBV7-2,TRBJ2-7,ASSPGSGLAGQY